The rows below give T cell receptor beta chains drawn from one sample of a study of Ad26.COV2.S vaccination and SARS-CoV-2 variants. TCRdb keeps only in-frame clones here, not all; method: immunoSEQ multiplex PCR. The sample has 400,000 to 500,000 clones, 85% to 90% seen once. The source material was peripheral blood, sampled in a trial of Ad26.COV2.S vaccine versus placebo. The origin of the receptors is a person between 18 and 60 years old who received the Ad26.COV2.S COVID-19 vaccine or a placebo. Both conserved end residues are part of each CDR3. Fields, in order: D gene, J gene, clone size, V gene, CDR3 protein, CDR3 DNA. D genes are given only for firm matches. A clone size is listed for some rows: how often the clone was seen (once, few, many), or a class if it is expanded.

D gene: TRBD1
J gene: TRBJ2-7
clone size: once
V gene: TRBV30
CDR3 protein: CAWGDRISYEQYF
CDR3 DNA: TGTGCCTGGGGGGACAGGATCTCCTACGAGCAGTACTTC

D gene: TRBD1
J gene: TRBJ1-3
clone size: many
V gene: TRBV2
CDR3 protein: CASSGGWTGSLDTIYF
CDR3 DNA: TGTGCCAGCAGTGGGGGTTGGACAGGCTCTCTCGACACCATATATTTT

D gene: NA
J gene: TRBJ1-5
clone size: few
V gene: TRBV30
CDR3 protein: CAWSQGVGQPQHF
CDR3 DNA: TGTGCCTGGTCACAGGGAGTCGGGCAGCCCCAGCATTTT

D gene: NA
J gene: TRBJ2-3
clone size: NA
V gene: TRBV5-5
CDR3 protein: CASSTSTDTQYF
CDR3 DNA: TGTGCCAGCAGCACCTCAACAGATACGCAGTATTTT

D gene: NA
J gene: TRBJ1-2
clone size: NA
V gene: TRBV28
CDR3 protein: CASTKQTGKLYGYTF
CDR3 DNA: TGTGCCAGCACCAAGCAGACAGGAAAACTTTATGGCTACACCTTC

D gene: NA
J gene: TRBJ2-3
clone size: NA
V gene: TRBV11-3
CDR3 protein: CASSQRGLSDTQYF
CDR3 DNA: TGTGCCAGCAGCCAGAGGGGACTTTCAGATACGCAGTATTTT

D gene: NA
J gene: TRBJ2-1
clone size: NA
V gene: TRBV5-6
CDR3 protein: CASSLKFSNEQFF
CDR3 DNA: TGTGCCAGCAGCTTGAAGTTCTCCAATGAGCAGTTCTTC

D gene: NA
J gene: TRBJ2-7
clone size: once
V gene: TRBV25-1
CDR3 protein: CASSEYIPGRTYEQYF
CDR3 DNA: TGTGCCAGCAGTGAATATATTCCGGGACGCACCTACGAGCAGTACTTC

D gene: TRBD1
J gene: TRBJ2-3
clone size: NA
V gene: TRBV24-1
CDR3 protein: CATSDPRTGSGDTQYF
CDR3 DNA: TGTGCCACCAGTGATCCTAGGACAGGTTCAGGAGATACGCAGTATTTT

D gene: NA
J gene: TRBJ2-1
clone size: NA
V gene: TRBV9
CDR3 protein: CASSRGDSSYNEQFF
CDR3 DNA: TGTGCCAGCAGCCGCGGGGATAGCTCCTACAATGAGCAGTTCTTC

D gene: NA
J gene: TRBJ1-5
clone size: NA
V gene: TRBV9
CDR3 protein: CASSTEGYIDQPQHF
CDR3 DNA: TGTGCCAGCAGCACAGAGGGGTATATCGATCAGCCCCAGCATTTT

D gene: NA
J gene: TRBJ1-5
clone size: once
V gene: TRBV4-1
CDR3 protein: CASSQRRNQPQHF
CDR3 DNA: TGCGCCAGCAGCCAACGTAGGAATCAGCCCCAGCATTTT

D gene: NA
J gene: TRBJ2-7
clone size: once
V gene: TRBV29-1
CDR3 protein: CSVGTGAGEQYF
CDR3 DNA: TGCAGCGTTGGGACAGGAGCGGGCGAGCAGTACTTC

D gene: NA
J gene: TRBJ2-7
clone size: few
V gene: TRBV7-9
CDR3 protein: CASSLESAGYEQYF
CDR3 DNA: TGTGCCAGCAGCTTAGAATCCGCGGGGTACGAGCAGTACTTC

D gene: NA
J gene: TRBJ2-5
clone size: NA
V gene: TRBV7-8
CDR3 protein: CASSFGTTEETQYF
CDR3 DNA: TGTGCCAGCAGCTTCGGGACAACCGAAGAGACCCAGTACTTC

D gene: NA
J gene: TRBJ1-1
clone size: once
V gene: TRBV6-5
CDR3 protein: CASSYSGVGSTEAFF
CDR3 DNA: TGTGCCAGCAGTTACTCCGGGGTGGGCAGCACTGAAGCTTTCTTT

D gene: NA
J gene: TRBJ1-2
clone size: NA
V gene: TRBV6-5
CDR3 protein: CASGSGLNYGYTF
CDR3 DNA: TGTGCCAGCGGTTCGGGGTTAAACTATGGCTACACCTTC

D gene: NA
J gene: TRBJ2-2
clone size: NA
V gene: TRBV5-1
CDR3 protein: CASSLVTGTGELFF
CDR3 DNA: TGCGCCAGCAGCTTGGTAACAGGGACCGGGGAGCTGTTTTTT

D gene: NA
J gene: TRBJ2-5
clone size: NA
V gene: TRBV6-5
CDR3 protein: CASSYTGSQETQYF
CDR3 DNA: TGTGCCAGCAGTTACACAGGGAGCCAAGAGACCCAGTACTTC

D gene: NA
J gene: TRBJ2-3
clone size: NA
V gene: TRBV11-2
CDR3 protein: CASSSGTTDTQYF
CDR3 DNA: TGTGCCAGCAGCTCCGGGACCACGGATACGCAGTATTTT

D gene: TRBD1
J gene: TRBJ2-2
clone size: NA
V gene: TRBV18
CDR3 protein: CASSSDRGLTGELFF
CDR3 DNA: TGTGCCAGCTCATCGGACAGGGGGCTTACCGGGGAGCTGTTTTTT

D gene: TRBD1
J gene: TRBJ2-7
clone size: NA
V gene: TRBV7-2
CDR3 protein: CASSSGQGSAYEQYF
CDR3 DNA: TGTGCCAGCAGCTCTGGACAGGGATCCGCCTACGAGCAGTACTTC

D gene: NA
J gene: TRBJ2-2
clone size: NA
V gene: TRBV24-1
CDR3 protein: CATSTPGTNTGELFF
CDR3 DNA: TGTGCCACCAGCACACCAGGAACAAACACCGGGGAGCTGTTTTTT

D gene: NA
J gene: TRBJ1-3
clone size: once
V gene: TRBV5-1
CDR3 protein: CASSLGSKSGNTIYF
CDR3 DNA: TGCGCCAGCAGCTTGGGCTCAAAGTCTGGAAACACCATATATTTT

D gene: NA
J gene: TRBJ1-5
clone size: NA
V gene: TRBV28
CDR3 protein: CASSFLTNDQPQHF
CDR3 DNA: TGTGCCAGCAGTTTCCTGACCAACGATCAGCCCCAGCATTTT

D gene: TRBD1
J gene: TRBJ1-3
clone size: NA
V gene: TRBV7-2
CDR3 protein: CASSYPRTGERGNTIYF
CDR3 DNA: TGTGCCAGCAGTTATCCCCGGACAGGGGAGAGGGGAAACACCATATATTTT

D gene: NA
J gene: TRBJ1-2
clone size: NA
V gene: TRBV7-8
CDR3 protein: CASSRTWGYGYTF
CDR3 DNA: TGTGCCAGCAGCCGAACGTGGGGTTATGGCTACACCTTC

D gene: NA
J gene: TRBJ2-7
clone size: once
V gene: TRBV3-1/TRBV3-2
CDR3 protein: CASSQWGKYEQYF
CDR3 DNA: TGTGCCAGCAGCCAATGGGGGAAGTACGAGCAGTACTTC

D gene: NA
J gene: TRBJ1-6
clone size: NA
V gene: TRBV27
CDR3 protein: CASSFPRAPLHF
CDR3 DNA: TGTGCCAGCAGTTTCCCCCGGGCTCCCCTCCACTTT